This T cell receptor (beta chain) was retrieved from a study of T cell repertoires in cytomegalovirus infection. Study-wide context: Public TCR beta signatures marked donors with CMV infection and the matching HLA. General study points: There were carriers of CMV plus the relevant HLA, and cumulative public TCR beta family frequency identified them. Dominant in the ex vivo response were TCR beta clonotypes restricted by HLA-C and specific for CMV.

This clonotype was recorded at least ten times. Its antigen is currently unknown. TCRdb re-derived calls from the reads in MiXCR, one entry per CDR3 protein. The sample consists of 500,000 to 600,000 distinct CDR3 sequences, approximately 17% of them appearing once. Specimen: CD8+ T cells from PBMCs. This sequence originates from a human donor in good health (CMV status not recorded). Some clones in this sample may be carry-over from other donors' samples.

For the CDR3, the DNA is TGTGCCAGTAGTATAGACCTAGAAGGGTACAATGAGCAGTTCTTC. This codes for CASSIDLEGYNEQFF. This sequence joins TRBV19 and TRBJ2-1; D gene uncertain. CDR1 and CDR2 (germline): LNHDA, SQIVND (reference sequence). The V gene lost 0 bases and the J gene lost 4 bases, with 10 bases spanning the gap. The CDR3 totals 15 residues.